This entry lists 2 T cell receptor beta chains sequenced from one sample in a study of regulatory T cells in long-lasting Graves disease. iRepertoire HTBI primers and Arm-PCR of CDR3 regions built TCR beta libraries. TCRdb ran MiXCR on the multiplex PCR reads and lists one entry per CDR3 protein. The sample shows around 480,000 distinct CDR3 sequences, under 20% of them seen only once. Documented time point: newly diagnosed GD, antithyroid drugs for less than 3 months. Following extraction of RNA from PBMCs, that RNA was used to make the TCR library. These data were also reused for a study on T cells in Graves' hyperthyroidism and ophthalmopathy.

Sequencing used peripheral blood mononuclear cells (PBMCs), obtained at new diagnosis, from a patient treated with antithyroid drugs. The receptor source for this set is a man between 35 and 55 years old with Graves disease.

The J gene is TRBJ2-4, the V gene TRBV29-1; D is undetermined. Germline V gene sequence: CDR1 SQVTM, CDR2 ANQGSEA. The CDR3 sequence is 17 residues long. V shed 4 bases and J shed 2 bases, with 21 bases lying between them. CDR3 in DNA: TGCAGCGTTGGAGAGGTGTGGACGGCAGATACCAAAAACATTCAGTACTTC. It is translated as CSVGEVWTADTKNIQYF.

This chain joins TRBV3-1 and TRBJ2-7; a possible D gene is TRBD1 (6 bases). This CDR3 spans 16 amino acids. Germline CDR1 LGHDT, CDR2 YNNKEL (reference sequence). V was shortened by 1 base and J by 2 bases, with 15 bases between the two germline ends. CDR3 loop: CASSQVRGLRAYEQYF. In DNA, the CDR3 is TGTGCCAGCAGCCAAGTAAGGGGGTTAAGGGCCTACGAGCAGTACTTC.